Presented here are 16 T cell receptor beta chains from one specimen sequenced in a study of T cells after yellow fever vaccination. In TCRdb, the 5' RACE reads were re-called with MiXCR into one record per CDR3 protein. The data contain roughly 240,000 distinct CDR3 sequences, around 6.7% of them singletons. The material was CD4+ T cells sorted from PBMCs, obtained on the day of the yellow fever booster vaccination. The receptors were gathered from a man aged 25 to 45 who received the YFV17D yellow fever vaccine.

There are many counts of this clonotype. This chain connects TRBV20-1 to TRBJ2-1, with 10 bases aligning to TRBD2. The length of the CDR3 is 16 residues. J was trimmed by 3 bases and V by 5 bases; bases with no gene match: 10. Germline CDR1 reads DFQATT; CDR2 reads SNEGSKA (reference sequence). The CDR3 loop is CSAARKLAGSYNEQFF. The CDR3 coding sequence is TGCAGTGCTGCCCGAAAACTAGCGGGAAGCTACAATGAGCAGTTCTTC.

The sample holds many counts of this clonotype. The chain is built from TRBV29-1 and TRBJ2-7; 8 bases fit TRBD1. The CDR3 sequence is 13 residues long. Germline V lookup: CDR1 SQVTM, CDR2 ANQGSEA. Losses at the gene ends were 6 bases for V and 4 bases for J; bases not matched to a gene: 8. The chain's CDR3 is CSVNGQGPYEQYF. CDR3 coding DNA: TGCAGCGTGAATGGACAGGGTCCGTACGAGCAGTACTTC.

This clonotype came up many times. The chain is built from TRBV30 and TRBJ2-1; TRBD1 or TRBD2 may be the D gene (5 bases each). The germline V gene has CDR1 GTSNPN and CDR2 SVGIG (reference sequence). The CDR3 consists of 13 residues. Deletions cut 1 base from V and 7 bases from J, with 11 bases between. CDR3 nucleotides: TGTGCCTGGAGTGAGGGACGGCAGAATGAGCAGTTCTTC. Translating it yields CAWSEGRQNEQFF.

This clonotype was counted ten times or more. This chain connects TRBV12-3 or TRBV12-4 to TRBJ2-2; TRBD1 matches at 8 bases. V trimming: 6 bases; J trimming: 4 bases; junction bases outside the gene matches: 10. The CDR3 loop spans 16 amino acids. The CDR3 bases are TGTGCCAGCAGGGACCAGGGGGCGCGCGGCACCGGGGAGCTGTTTTTT. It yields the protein CASRDQGARGTGELFF.

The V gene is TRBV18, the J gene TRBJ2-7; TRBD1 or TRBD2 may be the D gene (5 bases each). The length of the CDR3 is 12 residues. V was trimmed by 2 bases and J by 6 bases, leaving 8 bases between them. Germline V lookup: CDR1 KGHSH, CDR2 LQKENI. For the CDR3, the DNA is TGTGCCAGCTCACCATCGGGGACCGAGCAGTACTTC. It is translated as CASSPSGTEQYF.

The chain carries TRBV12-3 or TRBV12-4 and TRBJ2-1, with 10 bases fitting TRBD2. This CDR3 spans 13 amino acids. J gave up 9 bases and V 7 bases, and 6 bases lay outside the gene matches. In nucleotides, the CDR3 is TGTGCCAGCACCCTTAGCGGGAGGCCTGAGCAGTTCTTC. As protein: CASTLSGRPEQFF.

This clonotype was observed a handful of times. The CDR3 here is CASSPRTAEYTGELFF. The CDR3 bases are TGTGCCAGCAGCCCACGCACGGCGGAGTACACCGGGGAGCTGTTTTTT. The chain couples TRBV9 to TRBJ2-2; D is undetermined. The CDR3 spans 16 residues. Germline loops: CDR1 SGDLS, CDR2 YYNGEE. V dropped 4 bases and J dropped 3 bases, with 16 bases sitting between them.

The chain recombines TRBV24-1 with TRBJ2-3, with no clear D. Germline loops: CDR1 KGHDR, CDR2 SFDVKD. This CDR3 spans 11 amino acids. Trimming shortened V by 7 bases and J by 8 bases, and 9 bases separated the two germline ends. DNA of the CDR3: TGTGCCACCAGCGCTAAGGGTACGCAGTATTTT. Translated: CATSAKGTQYF.

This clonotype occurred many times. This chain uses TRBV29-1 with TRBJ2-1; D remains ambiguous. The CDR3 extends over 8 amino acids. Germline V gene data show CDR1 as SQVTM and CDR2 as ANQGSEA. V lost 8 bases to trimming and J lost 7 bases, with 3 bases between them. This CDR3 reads CSFNEQFF. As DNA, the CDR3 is TGCAGCTTTAATGAGCAGTTCTTC.

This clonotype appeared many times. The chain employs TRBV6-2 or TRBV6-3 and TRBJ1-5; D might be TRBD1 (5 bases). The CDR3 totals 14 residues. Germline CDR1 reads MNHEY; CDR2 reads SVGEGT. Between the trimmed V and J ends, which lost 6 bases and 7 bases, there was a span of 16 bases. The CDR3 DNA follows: TGTGCCAGCAGGACGGGCCAGGGTGGCCAGCCCCAGCATTTT. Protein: CASRTGQGGQPQHF.

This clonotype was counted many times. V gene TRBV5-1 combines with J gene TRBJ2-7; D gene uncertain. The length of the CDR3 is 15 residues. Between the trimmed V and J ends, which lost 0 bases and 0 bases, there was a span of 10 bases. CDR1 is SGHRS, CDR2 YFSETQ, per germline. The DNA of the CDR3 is TGCGCCAGCAGCTTGGTGGCAGGAAGCTCCTACGAGCAGTACTTC. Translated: CASSLVAGSSYEQYF.

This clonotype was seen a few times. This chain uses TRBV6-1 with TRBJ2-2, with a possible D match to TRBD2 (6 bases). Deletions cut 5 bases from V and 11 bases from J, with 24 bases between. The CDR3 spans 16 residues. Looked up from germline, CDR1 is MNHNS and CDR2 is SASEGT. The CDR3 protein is CASSRTTFSGLSELFF. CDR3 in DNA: TGTGCCAGCAGTCGAACCACATTCTCGGGACTGAGTGAGCTGTTTTTT.

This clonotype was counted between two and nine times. The CDR3 sequence: CASSESGGQGAQTQYF. In nucleotides, the CDR3 is TGCGCCAGCAGTGAGTCGGGGGGACAGGGGGCGCAGACCCAGTACTTC. The chain uses TRBV10-1 and TRBJ2-5; the match to TRBD1 covers 12 bases. This CDR3 spans 16 amino acids. Trimming removed 0 bases from V and 6 bases from J; junction bases left unmatched: 5. The germline V gene encodes CDR1 WNHNN and CDR2 SYGVQD (reference sequence).

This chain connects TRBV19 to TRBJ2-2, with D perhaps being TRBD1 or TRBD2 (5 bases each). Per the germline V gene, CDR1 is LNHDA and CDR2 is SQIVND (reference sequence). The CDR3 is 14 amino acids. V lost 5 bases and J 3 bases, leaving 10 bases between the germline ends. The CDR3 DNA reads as TGTGCCAGTAGTGCAGGGAGAGACACCGGGGAGCTGTTTTTT. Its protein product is CASSAGRDTGELFF.

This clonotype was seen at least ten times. CDR3 residues: CASLPGDHMNEQFF. The CDR3 DNA sequence: TGCGCCTCCCTCCCGGGAGATCATATGAATGAGCAGTTCTTC. The rearrangement joins TRBV5-1 to TRBJ2-1, with TRBD2 as a possible D gene (6 bases). Germline CDR1 and CDR2: SGHRS and YFSETQ. V lost 10 bases and J 7 bases, leaving 21 bases between the germline ends. The CDR3 is 14 residues long.

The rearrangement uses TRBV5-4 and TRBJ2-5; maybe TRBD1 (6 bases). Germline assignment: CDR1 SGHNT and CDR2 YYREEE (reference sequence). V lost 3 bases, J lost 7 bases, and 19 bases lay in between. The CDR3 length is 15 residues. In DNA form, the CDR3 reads TGTGCCAGCAGCTCGTACACAGGGTTGTACGGGACCCAGTACTTC. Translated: CASSSYTGLYGTQYF.